The 11 T cell receptor beta chains listed next were all sequenced from one sample in a study of shared clonotypes between healthy human individuals. Measured with immunoSEQ multiplex PCR; TCRdb has only the in-frame clones, and not every one. The sample contains 2 million to 3 million clones, approximately 93% of which appear only once. The sample consisted of naive CD4+ T cells from PBMCs. This sample's subset: CD45RA+ positively selected. The receptors derive from a man aged 18 to 35 in good health. Some clones in this sample may be carry-over from other donors' samples.

In the case of this clone: Additional DNA sequences in this sample encode the identical CDR3. The chain carries TRBV18 and TRBJ2-1, with D possibly matching TRBD2 (6 bases). This CDR3 is built from 14 residues. CDR1 and CDR2 from the germline V gene are KGHSH and LQKENI. The ends were cut back, 1 base at V and 6 bases at J, with 10 bases in the middle. The CDR3 region is CASSPRPGGNEQFF. The CDR3 nucleotides read TGTGCCAGCTCACCACGTCCCGGGGGCAATGAGCAGTTCTTC.

The gene calls are TRBV4-3 and TRBJ2-1; 11 bases map to TRBD1. The germline CDR1 and CDR2 sequences are LGHNA and YSLEER. The CDR3 runs to 17 residues. Trimming removed 4 bases from V and 6 bases from J; junction bases left unmatched: 11. CDR3 DNA sequence: TGCGCCAGCAGCCCGCTCAAGGGGGACAGGGGGGGCAATGAGCAGTTCTTC. It encodes CASSPLKGDRGGNEQFF.

In its sample, this clone was seen once. The chain uses TRBV16 and TRBJ2-7; a weak D match, TRBD2 (7 bases). The CDR3 consists of 15 residues. The V gene's germline CDR1 is KGHSY and CDR2 FQNENV. V was shortened by 4 bases and J by 4 bases, with 17 bases between the two germline ends. CDR3 nucleotide sequence: TGTGCCAGCAGCCCGCCGGGGGGCGCAGCATACGAGCAGTACTTC. Translated, it gives CASSPPGGAAYEQYF.

V usage is TRBV7-9 and J usage is TRBJ2-1, with 10 bases identical to TRBD1. V lost 0 bases and J lost 2; bases outside the gene matches: 4. The CDR3 is 17 residues long. Germline V lookup: CDR1 SEHNR, CDR2 FQNEAQ (reference sequence). The CDR3 sequence is CASSLARGTGAYNEQFF. CDR3 bases: TGTGCCAGCAGCTTAGCGAGGGGGACAGGGGCCTACAATGAGCAGTTCTTC.

This chain links TRBV7-2 with TRBJ2-7; TRBD2 matches 9 bases. The CDR3 has 14 residues. Germline CDR1 and CDR2: SGHTA and FQGNSA. J lost 3 bases, V lost 5 bases, and 5 bases had no gene match. CDR3 region: CASSVLAGLYEQYF. The CDR3 nucleotides read TGTGCCAGCAGCGTGCTAGCGGGACTCTACGAGCAGTACTTC.

The gene calls are TRBV19 and TRBJ1-1; D is unresolved. V lost 8 bases and J lost 5, with 9 bases in between. The CDR3 has 11 residues. Looked up from germline, CDR1 is LNHDA and CDR2 is SQIVND (reference sequence). The CDR3 nucleotides are TGTGCCAGTGTGGAGAGGACTGAAGCTTTCTTT. Translation: CASVERTEAFF.

The rearrangement joins TRBV6-5 to TRBJ2-7; a possible D gene is TRBD1 (6 bases). CDR3 length: 13 amino acids. Germline V CDR1 and CDR2: MNHEY, SVGAGI. V lost 6 bases, J lost 6 bases, and 15 bases lay in between. CDR3 residues: CASSTTQGGEQYF. The CDR3 DNA reads TGTGCCAGCAGCACCACCCAAGGGGGCGAGCAGTACTTC.

The chain links TRBV4-3 to TRBJ2-7, with D possibly matching TRBD2 (6 bases). This CDR3 has 16 residues. Trimming left V 0 bases short and J 6 bases short, with 18 bases between. From germline, CDR1 is LGHNA and CDR2 YSLEER. CDR3 sequence (DNA): TGCGCCAGCAGCCAAGATTGGCGGGGAGAGGCGGGCGAGCAGTACTTC. Its translation is CASSQDWRGEAGEQYF.

This clone was found a few times. The chain links TRBV6-5 to TRBJ1-2; 7 nucleotides match TRBD1. CDR3 size: 15 residues. Looked up from germline, CDR1 is MNHEY and CDR2 is SVGAGI. Germline trimming cut 6 bases from V and 5 bases from J; bases unmatched to any gene: 12. DNA of the CDR3: TGTGCCAGCAGGATACACAGGGGAAGCTATTATGGCTACACCTTC. This gives the protein CASRIHRGSYYGYTF.

The rearrangement links TRBV5-1 to TRBJ1-1; 9 bases fit TRBD1. The V gene's germline CDR1 is SGHRS and CDR2 YFSETQ. The CDR3 spans 14 residues. V shed 0 bases and J 10 bases; nucleotides not matched to a gene: 7. In DNA, the CDR3 is TGCGCCAGCAGCTTGGAACAGGGGGCGCAGGGAGCTTTCTTT. This sequence encodes CASSLEQGAQGAFF.

This clone showed up just once. The J gene is TRBJ2-1, the V gene TRBV5-4; tentatively, D is TRBD1 (5 bases). The germline V and J ends were trimmed by 4 bases and 0 bases, with 11 bases remaining between them. The CDR3 runs to 15 residues. Germline loops: CDR1 SGHNT, CDR2 YYREEE (reference sequence). CDR3 amino acids: CASSPRTSSYNEQFF. The CDR3 DNA reads TGTGCCAGCAGCCCAAGGACAAGCTCCTACAATGAGCAGTTCTTC.